This T cell receptor (beta chain) was documented in a study of Ad26.COV2.S vaccination and SARS-CoV-2 variants (dated by TCRdb to the early 2020s). Describing the broader study: Donors in the vaccine arm were drawn from COV1001, a phase I-IIa trial of Ad26.COV2.S in healthy adults that was multicentre, randomized, double-blind and placebo-controlled. Ad26.COV2.S was administered intramuscularly at a dose of 5x10^10 or 1x10^11 viral particles, either as one shot or as two shots given 56 days apart. TCRbeta repertoire sequencing was used to assess the specificity and breadth of SARS-CoV-2-reactive T cell receptors after Ad26.COV2.S vaccination. Investigators did not know the trial group allocation while performing experiments and assessing outcomes. Trial participants were randomized into five groups of five: low-dose or high-dose Ad26.COV2.S given once or twice, or placebo on both occasions. A total of some 30 samples were included in the TCR-sequenced set, comprising 19 Ad26.COV2.S vaccine recipients, 5 placebo recipients and 8 SARS-CoV-2 convalescent individuals.

What the research found in general, with its limitations: Comparable non-spike TCR breadth was observed between vaccine and placebo recipients, consistent with only spike being contained in the vaccine. Comparing responses between vaccine doses or regimens was not something the study was powered to do. The authors noted that the TCR breadth and depth analyses may have underestimated total T cell responses. After vaccination, spike-specific CD8+ and CD4+ T cell responses were reported to show substantial breadth. Higher spike-specific TCR breadth was observed in Ad26.COV2.S recipients than in placebo recipients (P = 0.0014).

The immunoSEQ Assay was used to sequence TCRbeta CDR3 regions. After extraction, genomic DNA underwent amplification by bias-controlled multiplex PCR, followed by high-throughput sequencing. The study's own analysis went as follows. Collapsing and filtering of sequences were performed to quantify the absolute abundance of each unique TCRbeta CDR3 region. Usable DNA was measured by amplifying reference genes present in all nucleated cells, and TCRbeta template counts were normalized to that usable DNA to estimate T cell fraction. Repertoire TCRs were annotated as SARS-CoV-2-specific by exact matching of V gene, CDR3 amino acid sequence and J gene to a known reactive TCR set. The reference SARS-CoV-2 TCR set came from MIRA and was filtered for enrichment in COVID-19-positive ImmuneCODE repertoires, removing public or cross-reactive TCRs. Using the MIRA antigens, annotated TCRs were further analysed by specific ORF or by position within an ORF. Breadth was defined as annotated unique rearrangements over total unique productive rearrangements; depth was the summed frequency of those rearrangements. TCR breadth was compared between groups using two-sided Wilcoxon rank-sum tests. TCRdb stores this immuneACCESS table with in-frame sequences only. Part of the clones is absent; in the studies checked, under half of the shortfall reflects unresolved V genes, and no reason is known for the rest. The V and J calls and clone size come from that table; D and trimming were worked out from the DNA. This sample has roughly 330,000 clones in its table, and roughly 90% of those were observed once. Clones ranked in the top ten supply around 5.5% of the sample.

Note on this clone: What antigen it recognizes has not been identified. No much larger clonotype is one base removed from it; base qualities were not supplied.

According to the study, the label for this sample's treatment or condition signals: around 19 received Ad26.COV2.S at low or high dose, single or two shots; a few received placebo; per-sample allocation not given. Repertoires of vaccine and placebo recipients were sequenced from samples taken on day 63 after the first injection. Cohort 1b enrolled roughly 25 adults aged 18-55 years at a single site in Boston, USA, between 29 July and 7 August 2020. Ad26.COV2.S consisted of a replication-incompetent adenovirus type 26 vector by which a prefusion-stabilized SARS-CoV-2 spike protein from the original Wuhan strain was expressed. V is shortened by 0 bases, J by 3 bases, and the region joining them spans 9 bases. As encoded in the germline V gene, CDR1 is SGHRS while CDR2 is YFSETQ. There are 14 amino acids in the CDR3, from cysteine to phenylalanine inclusive. Just the 42-base CDR3 DNA is kept, in frame starting at base 1.

The clonotype comes from a person aged 18-60 years who received the Ad26.COV2.S COVID-19 vaccine or a placebo. The V and J genes are TRBV5-1 and TRBJ1-2; matching of 5 bases hints at TRBD1 as the D gene. Sequencing used peripheral blood, obtained in a trial of Ad26.COV2.S vaccine versus placebo. The CDR3: CASSLAGQDYGYTF. The DNA sequence is given as TGCGCCAGCAGCTTGGCGGGGCAGGACTATGGCTACACCTTC.